These 28 T cell receptor beta chains were sequenced from one sample in a study of cytomegalovirus exposure and HLA in healthy donors (TCRdb year 2017). Library construction relied on the immunoSEQ multiplex PCR assay. For the multiplex PCR, a mixture combining 60 forward primers for TCR Vbeta segments and 13 reverse primers for TCR Jbeta segments was used. Drawn from immuneACCESS, this table holds only the in-frame rearrangements with V and J called that TCRdb kept. Clones are partly lost; checked studies trace under half to an unresolved V gene and leave the rest unexplained. The sample yields 130,000 to 150,000 clones; 73% were counted once. The top ten hold approximately 14% of the sample. Sequenced: PBMCs. Receptors originate from a human donor in good health.

J is TRBJ2-7 and V is TRBV9; a weak D match, TRBD2 (6 bases). The CDR3 has 15 amino acids. CDR1 and CDR2 from the germline V gene are SGDLS and YYNGEE. Trimming shortened V by 4 bases and J by 3 bases, and 17 bases separated the two germline ends. The CDR3: CASSPRDFTLYEQYF. DNA of the CDR3: TGTGCCAGCAGCCCAAGGGACTTTACCCTCTACGAGCAGTACTTC.

This clone was seen once. V usage is TRBV5-1 and J usage is TRBJ2-5, with 7 bases identical to TRBD1. V lost 4 bases to trimming and J lost 1 base; unmatched junction nucleotides: 4. Germline V gives CDR1 SGHRS, CDR2 YFSETQ. The CDR3 totals 14 residues. The CDR3 sequence: CASSLGQSQETQYF. CDR3 DNA: TGCGCCAGCAGCCTGGGACAGTCCCAAGAGACCCAGTACTTC.

The V call is TRBV5-4, the J call TRBJ1-2, with a weak D call TRBD1 (5 bases). CDR3 length equals 17 residues. Between the trimmed V and J ends, which lost 3 bases and 3 bases, there was a span of 21 bases. Germline CDR1 SGHNT, CDR2 YYREEE (reference sequence). CDR3 loop: CASSSGLMIGTDYGYTF. The CDR3 DNA is TGTGCCAGCAGCTCTGGACTCATGATCGGGACTGACTATGGCTACACCTTC.

In this sample, this clone turned up a few times. The J gene is TRBJ2-2, the V gene TRBV2, with TRBD2 matching 11 bases. The CDR3 has 15 residues. The germline V gene has CDR1 SNHLY and CDR2 FYNNEI. The V segment lost 6 bases and the J segment 6 bases; nucleotides outside the gene matches: 6. The DNA of the CDR3 is TGTGCCAGCAGAAATAGCGGGAGGGAGGCCGGGGAGCTGTTTTTT. Protein sequence: CASRNSGREAGELFF.

The table lists this clone with a count of one. This chain links TRBV5-1 with TRBJ2-1, with TRBD1 matching 7 bases. CDR1 SGHRS and CDR2 YFSETQ come from the germline V gene. The CDR3 length is 14 residues. V lost 4 bases and J lost 7; bases outside the gene matches: 8. The CDR3 DNA is TGCGCCAGCAGCCTAGGACAGGTTGATAATGAGCAGTTCTTC. This codes for CASSLGQVDNEQFF. The complete variable domain, with remaining parts taken from reference TRBV5-1 and TRBJ2-1, reads KAGVTQTPRYLIKTRGQQVTLSCSPISGHRSVSWYQQTPGQGLQFLFEYFSETQRNKGNFPGRFSGRQFSNSRSEMNVSTLELGDSALYLCASSLGQVDNEQFFGPGTRLTVL.

A few counts support this clone. The chain links TRBV5-1 to TRBJ1-1; D is perhaps TRBD1 (5 bases). V lost 4 bases and J lost 3, with 13 bases in between. The CDR3 is 14 residues long. The germline CDR1 and CDR2 sequences are SGHRS and YFSETQ. CDR3 amino acids: CASSGSGGDTEAFF. Here the CDR3 DNA reads TGCGCCAGCAGCGGATCGGGGGGGGACACTGAAGCTTTCTTT.

This clone appeared a few times. The J gene is TRBJ2-3, the V gene TRBV15; 9 bases map to TRBD1. CDR1 LNHNV and CDR2 YYDKDF come from the germline V gene (reference sequence). Germline trimming cut 4 bases from V and 3 bases from J; bases unmatched to any gene: 11. The CDR3 length is 17 residues. The CDR3, as DNA: TGTGCCACCAGCACCCCGGTTTGGGGACAGGGTACAGATACGCAGTATTTT. Protein sequence: CATSTPVWGQGTDTQYF.

Concerning this clone itself: One end of the junction is discordant with germline, which a read error may explain. The J gene is TRBJ2-7, the V gene TRBV4-1, with a tentative D call TRBD2 (6 bases). This CDR3 is built from 12 residues. Looked up from germline, CDR1 is MGHRA and CDR2 is YSYEKL. This CDR3 reads CASSQLIGTPHF. CDR3 nucleotides: TGCGCCAGCAGCCAGTTGATAGGGACTCCCCATTTC.

The genes are TRBV30 and TRBJ2-7; TRBD2 aligns across 10 bases. The CDR3 has 19 amino acids. J was trimmed by 4 bases and V by 4 bases; bases with no gene match: 22. Germline loops: CDR1 GTSNPN, CDR2 SVGIG (reference sequence). For the CDR3, the DNA is TGTGCCTGGATAACTAAGGGGCTAGCGGGAGATCCGGGGGGGTACGAGCAGTACTTC. Protein product: CAWITKGLAGDPGGYEQYF. The complete variable domain, with remaining parts taken from reference TRBV30 and TRBJ2-7, reads SQTIHQWPATLVQPVGSPLSLECTVEGTSNPNLYWYRQAAGRGLQLLFYSVGIGQISSEVPQNLSASRPQDRQFILSSKKLLLSDSGFYLCAWITKGLAGDPGGYEQYFGPGTRLTVT.

The chain carries TRBV13 and TRBJ1-1, with 7 positions matching TRBD1. This CDR3 region has 13 residues. Germline trimming cut 5 bases from V and 4 bases from J; bases unmatched to any gene: 4. Germline V gene sequence: CDR1 PRHDT, CDR2 FYEKMQ (reference sequence). The CDR3 protein is CASSPRDSTEAFF. CDR3 nucleotide sequence: TGTGCCAGCAGCCCTAGGGACAGCACTGAAGCTTTCTTT.

The CDR3 sequence: CASSLAGAGSLLSFGAFF. Here the CDR3 DNA reads TGCGCCAGCAGCTTGGCCGGTGCTGGGTCTCTGCTTAGCTTTGGAGCTTTCTTT. The chain recombines TRBV5-1 with TRBJ1-1; D gene uncertain. Deletions cut 0 bases from V and 10 bases from J, with 28 bases between. The germline gives CDR1 SGHRS, CDR2 YFSETQ. This CDR3 has 18 residues. The complete variable domain, with remaining parts taken from reference TRBV5-1 and TRBJ1-1, reads KAGVTQTPRYLIKTRGQQVTLSCSPISGHRSVSWYQQTPGQGLQFLFEYFSETQRNKGNFPGRFSGRQFSNSRSEMNVSTLELGDSALYLCASSLAGAGSLLSFGAFFGQGTRLTVV.

This chain joins TRBV7-3 and TRBJ2-2; TRBD2 aligns across 9 bases. CDR1 SGHTA and CDR2 FQGTGA come from the germline V gene. This CDR3 region has 16 residues. The V segment lost 2 bases and the J segment 5 bases; nucleotides outside the gene matches: 6. The CDR3 here is CASSLSVSGGTGELFF. The CDR3 region has the DNA TGTGCCAGCAGCTTATCAGTTAGCGGGGGAACCGGGGAGCTGTTTTTT.

The V call is TRBV4-1, the J call TRBJ1-1; 10 bases line up with TRBD1. This CDR3 is built from 15 residues. V lost 3 bases, J lost 5 bases, and 6 bases stayed unmatched. Germline CDR1 reads MGHRA; CDR2 reads YSYEKL. CDR3 DNA sequence: TGCGCCAGCAGCCACGGACAGGGGGGGAGAACTGAAGCTTTCTTT. Protein product: CASSHGQGGRTEAFF.

The chain has TRBV4-2 and TRBJ1-1, with TRBD1 identical over 9 bases. Unmatched junction bases numbered 13, after V lost 4 bases and J lost 4 bases. The CDR3 length is 17 residues. Looked up from germline, CDR1 is LGHNA and CDR2 is YNFKEQ. The CDR3 loop is CASSRIQGAIGVTEAFF. In DNA, the CDR3 is TGTGCCAGCAGCCGCATACAGGGGGCGATTGGGGTCACTGAAGCTTTCTTT.

This clone occurred a few times. The genes are TRBV7-9 and TRBJ2-2; 9 nucleotides match TRBD2. Germline CDR1 SEHNR, CDR2 FQNEAQ (reference sequence). Germline trimming cut 5 bases from V and 6 bases from J; bases unmatched to any gene: 7. The CDR3 sequence is 15 residues long. The CDR3 sequence: CASSPPGLASGELFF. The CDR3 region has the DNA TGTGCCAGCAGCCCACCGGGACTAGCTTCCGGGGAGCTGTTTTTT.

Comment on this clone: Its ends do not fully match the called genes, so a read error is possible. The rearrangement joins TRBV7-9 to TRBJ2-7, with 10 bases identical to TRBD2. Germline lookup yields CDR1 SEHNR and CDR2 FQNEAQ (reference sequence). The CDR3 has 16 amino acids. This chain's CDR3 is CSSSLGLAETSYEQYF. CDR3 DNA: TGTTCCAGCAGCTTAGGACTAGCGGAGACCTCCTACGAGCAGTACTTC.

This clone has just a few counts. The V gene is TRBV5-4, the J gene TRBJ2-7; 10 bases are a match to TRBD2. Trimming at V came to 0 bases and at J to 4 bases, leaving 1 base not matched to a gene. Germline V CDR1 and CDR2: SGHNT, YYREEE (reference sequence). The CDR3 runs 14 residues. CDR3 coding DNA: TGTGCCAGCAGCTTGGGAGCGGGGGGGTACGAGCAGTACTTC. Translating gives CASSLGAGGYEQYF.

The chain carries TRBV10-3 and TRBJ2-7; 8 bases map to TRBD2. This CDR3 is 15 amino acids long. The germline V gene encodes CDR1 ENHRY and CDR2 SYGVKD. Unmatched junction bases numbered 9, after V lost 2 bases and J lost 6 bases. As DNA, the CDR3 is TGTGCCATCAGTGAGCTACCGGGAGGGGAAAGCGAGCAGTACTTC. Protein sequence: CAISELPGGESEQYF.

The chain links TRBV7-9 to TRBJ1-1; TRBD1 matches 8 bases. The CDR3 totals 14 residues. The J segment lost 4 bases and the V segment lost 3 bases, leaving 4 bases of the junction unmatched. Germline CDR1 and CDR2: SEHNR and FQNEAQ (reference sequence). CDR3 coding DNA: TGTGCCAGCAGCTTTCGAACAGGGGGCACTGAAGCTTTCTTT. Amino acid sequence: CASSFRTGGTEAFF.

The chain has TRBV6-1 and TRBJ2-7, with 7 bases aligning to TRBD1. The CDR3 consists of 15 residues. Germline V lookup: CDR1 MNHNS, CDR2 SASEGT. V was clipped by 5 bases and J by 4 bases; unmatched bases: 11. This chain's CDR3 is CASSKRQGVGYEQYF. CDR3 nucleotides: TGTGCCAGCAGTAAAAGACAGGGCGTCGGGTACGAGCAGTACTTC.

The rearrangement links TRBV5-5 to TRBJ2-7; 9 bases align to TRBD1. Germline assignment: CDR1 SGHKS and CDR2 YYEKEE (reference sequence). J gave up 6 bases and V 4 bases, and 8 bases lay outside the gene matches. The CDR3 consists of 14 residues. As DNA, the CDR3 is TGTGCCAGCAGCGTGGGACAGGGTAATGGCGAGCAGTACTTC. Translation: CASSVGQGNGEQYF.

This chain links TRBV5-1 with TRBJ1-1; tentatively, D is TRBD1 (6 bases). V dropped 4 bases and J dropped 1 base, with 11 bases sitting between them. This CDR3 contains 14 residues. Germline CDR1 reads SGHRS; CDR2 reads YFSETQ. CDR3 DNA sequence: TGCGCCAGCAGCCCGTGGACAGCGAACACTGAAGCTTTCTTT. This codes for CASSPWTANTEAFF.

The CDR3 reads CASSQRQSYEQYF. The CDR3 DNA reads TGTGCCAGCAGCCAACGACAGAGCTACGAGCAGTACTTC. This chain connects TRBV7-9 to TRBJ2-7; perhaps TRBD1 as D (5 bases). V was pared by 5 bases and J by 3 bases, with 11 bases between. This CDR3 is built from 13 residues. Germline-derived CDR1 and CDR2 are SEHNR and FQNEAQ (reference sequence).

The rearrangement uses TRBV6-1 and TRBJ2-5, with 7 bases aligning to TRBD2. CDR3 length equals 15 residues. Germline V CDR1 and CDR2: MNHNS, SASEGT. V shed 1 base, J shed 5 bases, and the junction held 7 bases outside the gene matches. CDR3 residues: CASSEGLGGSETQYF. The CDR3 region has the DNA TGTGCCAGCAGTGAAGGACTGGGGGGGAGCGAGACCCAGTACTTC.

This chain connects TRBV27 to TRBJ1-1; 7 positions match TRBD1. In germline, CDR1 is MNHEY, CDR2 SMNVEV (reference sequence). Trimming removed 3 bases from V and 5 bases from J; junction bases left unmatched: 6. The CDR3 has 14 amino acids. The CDR3 DNA reads TGTGCCAGCAGTTTTTTAGGGGGCGGAACTGAAGCTTTCTTT. This encodes CASSFLGGGTEAFF.

The count of this clone is one. The V gene is TRBV7-6, the J gene TRBJ2-1; D possibly corresponds to TRBD1 (6 bases). This CDR3 has 16 residues. Trimming removed 5 bases at V and 0 bases at J, with 14 bases between. Per germline, CDR1 SGHVS and CDR2 FNYEAQ. The chain's CDR3 is CASSPPAGDSYNEQFF. The CDR3 region has the DNA TGTGCCAGCAGCCCCCCTGCAGGGGACTCCTACAATGAGCAGTTCTTC.

This chain links TRBV5-1 with TRBJ2-5; TRBD2 agrees at 7 bases. V was clipped by 4 bases and J by 3 bases; unmatched bases: 9. The CDR3 contains 15 residues. Germline V gene lookup returns CDR1 SGHRS and CDR2 YFSETQ. The CDR3 sequence: CASSGRGTGKETQYF. CDR3 bases: TGCGCCAGCAGCGGGCGGGGGACTGGAAAAGAGACCCAGTACTTC.

The V and J genes are TRBV10-3 and TRBJ1-5, with 7 bases aligning to TRBD1. With 3 bases clipped from V and 4 bases from J, the junction kept 6 bases outside the gene matches. This CDR3 comprises 15 residues. The germline CDR1 and CDR2 sequences are ENHRY and SYGVKD. CDR3 coding DNA: TGTGCCATCAGTGACCGACAGGGACCAAATCAGCCCCAGCATTTT. Its protein product is CAISDRQGPNQPQHF.